This entry concerns a single T cell receptor (beta chain). The sample originates from a study of blood T cell repertoires in COVID-19. V lost 1 base to trimming and J lost 2 bases, with 21 bases between them. Germline lookup yields CDR1 LGHDT and CDR2 YNNKEL (reference sequence). The CDR3 runs to 18 residues. Measured with immunoSEQ multiplex PCR; TCRdb has only the in-frame clones, and not every one. The sample includes 300,000 or so clones, over 80% of them seen just once. Material for sequencing was peripheral blood. This TCR was recovered from a woman between 35 and 50 years old who had recovered from COVID-19. J is TRBJ2-7 and V is TRBV3-1 (or the pseudogene TRBV3-2); D is possibly TRBD1 (5 bases). The CDR3 DNA is TGTGCCAGCAGCCAAGGACCCCTTACCAGGGATGAAACCTACGAGCAGTACTTC. Its protein product is CASSQGPLTRDETYEQYF.